This TCR beta chain was retrieved from a study of cytomegalovirus exposure and HLA in healthy donors. Study-wide findings and caveats: Cytomegalovirus association was assigned to more than 150 TCR beta chains.

In the case of this clone: Its target is not known.

The data were produced by immunoSEQ multiplex PCR, yet TCRdb's version contains in-frame clones alone and is incomplete. In the table there are approximately 58,000 clones, roughly 90% of which are singletons. Germline CDR1 and CDR2: LNHDA and SQIVND (reference sequence). The CDR3 extends over 17 amino acids. V lost 5 bases to trimming and J lost 0 bases; unmatched junction nucleotides: 8. V gene TRBV19 combines with J gene TRBJ2-3; 10 bases are a match to TRBD2. Sequences were obtained from PBMCs. This sequence was found in a woman under 40 in good health and CMV-seronegative. CDR3 region: CASSARTSGPSTDTQYF. The CDR3 coding sequence is TGTGCCAGTAGTGCTCGGACTAGCGGACCGAGCACAGATACGCAGTATTTT.